This T cell receptor (beta chain) stems from a study of neurological immune-mediated disorders (dated by TCRdb to about 2019). For the study in its entirety: Using UMI-based sequencing, the study compared peripheral blood TCR-beta repertoires from patients with HTLV-I-associated myelopathy (HAM/TSP), patients with multiple sclerosis, and healthy controls. The roughly 99 TCR-beta libraries covered PBMC samples along with longitudinal samples, technical triplicates, and paired sorted CD4+ and CD8+ T-cell subsets. Of the approximately 70 subjects in the cohort, approximately 15 were HAM/TSP patients, roughly 35 were multiple sclerosis patients, and about 20 were healthy controls.

For unsorted PBMC libraries, 2 million PBMCs were used after storage in RNAlater at -80 degrees C until RNA extraction. PBMCs were separated from peripheral blood using Ficoll-Hypaque density gradient centrifugation and then cryopreserved in liquid nitrogen. To synthesize cDNA, template-switch 5'RACE was performed with a primer carrying a 10-nucleotide random unique molecular identifier so that each TCR transcript was tagged. Each sequencing run produced over 180 million TCR-beta sequences covering 15-18 subjects. Total RNA was extracted with the RNeasy kit. TCR-beta VDJ regions were amplified with primers for the TCR constant region and the 5'RACE anchor, using the KAPA Real-time Library Amplification kit. Sample indexes and Illumina adaptors were added in a first PCR, and a second PCR then increased library yield. After Ampure bead purification, the TCR product of roughly 650 bp was size-selected on a 2% E-gel SizeSelection system. Library quality was checked on a Bioanalyzer, concentration was measured with Qubit, and libraries were quantified with the Kapa Library Quantification kit before pooling. An Illumina HiSeq 2500 sequenced the libraries paired-end 2 x 150 bp. To increase sequence diversity, roughly 24-30% phiX was spiked into each library pool. The published analysis was carried out like this. Quality-filtered reads were processed with the UMI-based MiGEC pipeline, which removed over 80% of raw TCR sequences during error correction. IMGT germline references were used for alignment of VDJ genes, and clonotypes were defined by a unique CDR3 amino acid sequence together with V-J genes. Clonal expansion, Shannon diversity and CDR3 relatedness were evaluated with VDJtools (CalcPairwiseDistances, ClusterSamples), while phylogenetic trees were built in CLCbio workbench. Using coefficient-of-variation modelling across technical triplicates, the study counted a clone as expanded if it had at least 8 unique UMIs. The raw public data were reprocessed by TCRdb itself: fastp quality trimming at Q25, MiXCR clonotype calling, in-frame beta chains only. Here each entry gathers all rows of one CDR3 protein and keeps the most common genes and DNA. These V and J calls derive from TCRdb rather than the authors' analysis. The sample data list 50,000 or so distinct CDR3 sequences, and 10% of these were observed just once. The ten largest clonotypes hold over 20% of the sample.

Ten or more counts support this clonotype. Its antigen specificity is not known. The record has no base qualities; no much larger clone is one base away. Points the paper makes about the study in general: No identical CDR3 amino acid sequences were shared among expanded clones across subjects, suggesting private TCR-beta repertoires in all groups. TCR clonal expansion was greatest in HAM/TSP patients and smallest in MS patients, who ranked below even healthy controls.

The sequence derives from a woman in her thirties or forties with HTLV-1-associated myelopathy (HAM/TSP). The sample consisted of PBMCs.

In nucleotides, the sequence is TGCGCCAGCAGCATTGGGACAGCTCATAGCAATCAGCCCCAGCATTTT. Its translation reads: CASSIGTAHSNQPQHF. The V gene is TRBV4-1 and the J gene is TRBJ1-5; 7 bases in the middle match TRBD1. The CDR3 starts with the cysteine, ends with the phenylalanine, and has 16 residues. The kept DNA is CDR3 alone, 48 bases in frame from the first base. Sequences MGHRA (CDR1) and YSYEKL (CDR2) are obtained from the germline V gene. V and J are trimmed by 5 bases and 0 bases, and the gene matches miss 7 bases of the junction.